This T cell receptor (beta chain) was identified during a study of identical twins. TCRdb re-derived calls from the 5' RACE reads in MiXCR, one entry per CDR3 protein. The sample shows 450,000 or so distinct CDR3 sequences, 12% to 15% of them seen only once. Germline V lookup: CDR1 MNHNS, CDR2 SASEGT. The CDR3 is 15 amino acids. V lost 7 bases, J lost 1 base, and 9 bases stayed unmatched. The sample also formed part of further work on yellow fever vaccine responses in identical twins. That paper notes: Reported findings indicate that twins' vaccine T cell responses seemed partially convergent, partially personalized.

Sequencing input: CD4+ T cells sorted from blood. The clonotype originates from a woman aged 18-29 years in good health. This rearrangement joins TRBV6-1 to TRBJ2-5; 7 bases agree with TRBD2. The CDR3 nucleotides read TGTGCCAGCACCAGTCTAGCGGACCTCCAAGAGACCCAGTACTTC. This translates into CASTSLADLQETQYF.